The rows below give T cell receptor beta chains drawn from one sample of a study of patients and donors after allogeneic stem cell transplantation. TCRdb re-called the RT-PCR reads through MiXCR, storing one row per CDR3 protein. The table lists roughly 200,000 distinct CDR3 sequences, more than 35% of them singletons, with roughly 10% in the top ten. Sequenced input: blood, either unsorted or a sorted T cell fraction (not recorded which). These receptor sequences come from a human donor who was either an allogeneic HSCT recipient or a stem cell or donor lymphocyte infusion donor (not recorded which). It is not recorded whose cells these are; they may come from a transplant donor. The CDR3 runs from the conserved cysteine through the conserved F or W. The D gene is left open where the match is weak. Only some rows state a clone size, as once, few, many or a class for expanded clones.

d_call j_call v_call clone_size cdr3_nt cdr3_aa
. TRBJ1-4 TRBV28 . TGTGCCAGCAGTCCCTGGGGGGGTGAAAAACTGTTTTTT CASSPWGGEKLFF
. TRBJ1-2 TRBV5-1 . TGCGCCAGCAGCTTCGACGGGCGGGGAGGCTACACCTTC CASSFDGRGGYTF
TRBD1 TRBJ2-3 TRBV12-3/TRBV12-4 . TGTGCCAGCAGTCATATCAGGGGGAAGGGGGACACAGATACGCAGTATTTT CASSHIRGKGDTDTQYF
TRBD1 TRBJ1-6 TRBV20-1 few TGCAGTGCTAGAGCCCACACTGGACAGGGTTATTCACCCCTCCACTTT CSARAHTGQGYSPLHF
TRBD1 TRBJ2-1 TRBV2 . TGTGCCAGCAGAGGGGGCCCTTCCTACAATGAGCAGTTCTTC CASRGGPSYNEQFF
. TRBJ1-1 TRBV20-1 few TGCAGTGCTAGCCCACAGGGACGCTGGACTGAAGCTTTCTTT CSASPQGRWTEAFF
TRBD2 TRBJ2-1 TRBV20-1 few TGCAGTGCTAGTCCCCCCGGGGGGGACTCCTACAATGAGCAGTTCTTC CSASPPGGDSYNEQFF
. TRBJ1-3 TRBV4-1 . TGCGCCAGCAGCCAACGACCCCTCTCTGGAAACACCATATATTTT CASSQRPLSGNTIYF
. TRBJ1-5 TRBV20-1 few TGCAGTGCTAGGAGGGGGGAGAATCAGCCCCAGCATTTT CSARRGENQPQHF
TRBD2 TRBJ2-2 TRBV11-3 . TGTGCCAGCAGCCCCCGGACTAGCAGCTTCACCGGGGAGCTGTTTTTT CASSPRTSSFTGELFF
TRBD1 TRBJ1-1 TRBV6-1 . TGTGCCAGCAGTGAGGGCCCTACAGGGGCCACTGAAGCTTTCTTT CASSEGPTGATEAFF
. TRBJ1-1 TRBV6-5 . TGTGCCAGCAGTTACCTGGGCGTCAGCACTGAAGCTTTCTTT CASSYLGVSTEAFF
. TRBJ1-1 TRBV5-1 . TGCGCCAGCACTCCTCCAACGAACACTGAAGCTTTCTTT CASTPPTNTEAFF
. TRBJ1-1 TRBV29-1 few TGCAGCACCGACAGTGAAATGAACACTGAAGCTTTCTTT CSTDSEMNTEAFF
TRBD2 TRBJ2-3 TRBV10-2 once TGCGCCAGCAAATCTAGCGGGGAGTTCACAGATACGCAGTATTTT CASKSSGEFTDTQYF